This is a list of T cell receptor beta chains from one sample in a study of hypomethylating agent response in myelodysplastic syndrome. Method: immunoSEQ multiplex PCR; TCRdb's copy keeps in-frame clones and lacks some. The sample yields roughly 9,300 clones, under 85% seen once. The sample was bone marrow, taken before or after starting hypomethylating agent treatment for myelodysplastic syndrome (not recorded which). The receptor set was obtained from a human donor with myelodysplastic syndrome. CDR3s leave out the opening cysteine and the closing phenylalanine or tryptophan.

V gene	J gene	CDR3 protein
TRBV6-6	TRBJ1-3	ASTLGGGLRGNTIY
TRBV7-2	TRBJ2-5	ASSFRGGETQY
TRBV28	TRBJ2-3	ASSIPGLAATDTQY
TRBV5-1	TRBJ2-1	ASSLARPGDINEQF
TRBV2	TRBJ2-3	ATTSGGTDTQY
TRBV27	TRBJ2-3	ASGTFSTDTQY
TRBV15	TRBJ1-1	ATSRDPGRTEAF
TRBV5-6	TRBJ1-6	ASSPHGGSADSPLH
TRBV11-2	TRBJ2-1	ASSLGGLAGGEQF
TRBV5-4	TRBJ2-3	ASSFGAPDTQY
TRBV7-6	TRBJ2-7	ASSLGGTGEQY